The sequence of this T cell receptor beta chain was determined in a study of T-cell memory formation after mild COVID-19. Background on the study: Largely donor-specific TCR clusters were found. Study findings and constraints: Mostly located in CM and EM were contracting CD4+ clones, with contracting CD8+ clones located in EMRA. That cross-reactive memory joined was suggested by some responding clones appearing in pre-infection memory.

TCRdb called the 5' RACE reads again in MiXCR, with one record for every CDR3 protein. The sample consists of 210,000 or so distinct CDR3 sequences, about 18% of them appearing once. This clonotype turned up a few times. As yet, its antigen is unknown. The source material was PBMCs or a T cell subset sorted from them (not recorded which). The receptor was isolated from an adult woman who had mild COVID-19 (a few samples of this study predate the infection). Cell type and time point are not known.

The CDR3 loop is CASRRTSGGNEQFF. DNA for the CDR3: TGTGCCAGCAGAAGGACTAGCGGGGGCAATGAGCAGTTCTTC. The chain has TRBV12-3 or TRBV12-4 and TRBJ2-1; 13 positions agree with TRBD2. CDR3 size: 14 residues. V lost 6 bases and J lost 6; bases outside the gene matches: 2.